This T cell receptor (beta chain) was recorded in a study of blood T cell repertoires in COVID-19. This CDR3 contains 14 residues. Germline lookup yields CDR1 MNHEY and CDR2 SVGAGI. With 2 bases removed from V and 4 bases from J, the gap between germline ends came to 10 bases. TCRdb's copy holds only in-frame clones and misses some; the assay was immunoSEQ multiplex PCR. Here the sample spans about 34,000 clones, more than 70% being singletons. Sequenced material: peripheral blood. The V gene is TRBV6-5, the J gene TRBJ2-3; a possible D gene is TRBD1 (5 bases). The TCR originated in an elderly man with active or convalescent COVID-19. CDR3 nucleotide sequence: TGTGCCAGCAGTTACGCTGGGGCCTCAGATACGCAGTATTTT. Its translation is CASSYAGASDTQYF.